This is a list of T cell receptor beta chains from one sample in a study of blood T cell repertoires in COVID-19. Data came from immunoSEQ multiplex PCR; TCRdb stores just in-frame clones and leaves some out. The table records under 250,000 clones, just over 85% of them present only once. The source material was peripheral blood. All receptors derive from a man older than 75 with acute or convalescent COVID-19. The CDR3 runs from the conserved cysteine through the conserved F or W. D genes are given only for firm matches. A clone size is listed for some rows: how often the clone was seen (once, few, many), or a class if it is expanded.

cdr3_nt,cdr3_aa,j_call,v_call,clone_size,d_call
TGTGCCATCAGTGATGACAGAGGCTATGGCTACACCTTC,CAISDDRGYGYTF,TRBJ1-2,TRBV10-3,-,-
TGTGCCAGCTCACCACCGGTGAGACAGGGAGAACCTCAGCCCCAGCATTTT,CASSPPVRQGEPQPQHF,TRBJ1-5,TRBV18,once,TRBD1
TGCGCCAGCAGCTTGGGACACCGGGACAGAGCCTACGAGCAGTACTTC,CASSLGHRDRAYEQYF,TRBJ2-7,TRBV5-1,-,TRBD1
TGCGCCAGCAGCTTGGTACTAGCGGGGGAAGAGACCCAGTACTTC,CASSLVLAGEETQYF,TRBJ2-5,TRBV5-1,-,TRBD2
TGTGCCAGCAGCCATAATTACGGGACTAGCGGGGGGCTCTACAATGAGCAGTTCTTC,CASSHNYGTSGGLYNEQFF,TRBJ2-1,TRBV3-1/TRBV3-2,-,TRBD2
TGCGCCAGCAGCTTACAGGGCTCTGGAAACACCATATATTTT,CASSLQGSGNTIYF,TRBJ1-3,TRBV4-1,-,-
TGTGCCAGTAGTCCAGGGCAGGGGGGATCGAGCAATCAGCCCCAGCATTTT,CASSPGQGGSSNQPQHF,TRBJ1-5,TRBV19,-,TRBD1
TGTGCCAGCAGCAAAGGGGGACAGGATCCCTACAATGAGCAGTTCTTC,CASSKGGQDPYNEQFF,TRBJ2-1,TRBV21-1,-,-
TGTGCCAGCAGCTTGACGGGGGGGAACTATGGCTACACCTTC,CASSLTGGNYGYTF,TRBJ1-2,TRBV5-4,-,-
TGTGCCAGCAGACCCGGGACTAGCGGCGTAGATACGCAGTATTTT,CASRPGTSGVDTQYF,TRBJ2-3,TRBV6-5,-,TRBD2
TGCGCCAGCAGCCAAGATTTAATTTCTTATGAGCAGTTCTTC,CASSQDLISYEQFF,TRBJ2-1,TRBV4-3,-,-
TGCAGCGTTGGGATCGGTGGACAGGGGCGGTATGGCTACACCTTC,CSVGIGGQGRYGYTF,TRBJ1-2,TRBV29-1,-,TRBD1
TGCGCCAGCAGCTTAAGCCCCGACAGGAAATACGAGCAGTACTTC,CASSLSPDRKYEQYF,TRBJ2-7,TRBV5-1,-,-
TGTGCCAGTAGTATGAGCGGGGGCTTATTTACGCAGTATTTT,CASSMSGGLFTQYF,TRBJ2-3,TRBV19,-,TRBD2
TGTGCCAGCAGCGTCGGGGGGGCGAGCTCCTACGAGCAGTACTTC,CASSVGGASSYEQYF,TRBJ2-7,TRBV9,-,TRBD2
TGTGCCAGCAGCTTAGTGAACAGGGCCTACGAGCAGTACTTC,CASSLVNRAYEQYF,TRBJ2-7,TRBV7-2,-,-
TGTGCCAGCAGCTTAGGCCGACAAACAGATACGCAGTATTTT,CASSLGRQTDTQYF,TRBJ2-3,TRBV7-2,-,-
TGTGCCAGCAGTGTTACAAGGGGAGGTGAAGCTTTCTTT,CASSVTRGGEAFF,TRBJ1-1,TRBV14,-,-
TGTGCCATCAGTGAGTCCCCAGGGACAAATGAGCAGTTCTTC,CAISESPGTNEQFF,TRBJ2-1,TRBV10-3,-,-
TGTGCCACTGGAGCCAATGAAAAACTGTTTTTT,CATGANEKLFF,TRBJ1-4,TRBV19,-,-
TGTGCCAGCAGCGTGACAGGCTCCTACGAGCAGTACTTC,CASSVTGSYEQYF,TRBJ2-7,TRBV5-8,-,-
TGTGCCAGCAGCTTAAGGGGCGCCGAAGAGACCCAGTACTTC,CASSLRGAEETQYF,TRBJ2-5,TRBV5-6,-,-
TGTGCCAGCAGTTACTCGGGACAGATAGCCAAAAACATTCAGTACTTC,CASSYSGQIAKNIQYF,TRBJ2-4,TRBV6-5,-,TRBD1
TGTGCCAGCAGCTTGGGGACTAGCGGGAGCGGGGAGCTGTTTTTT,CASSLGTSGSGELFF,TRBJ2-2,TRBV7-3,once,TRBD2
TGTGCCAGCAGCCCTACGAACAATAACTATGGCTACACCTTC,CASSPTNNNYGYTF,TRBJ1-2,TRBV6-2/TRBV6-3,-,-
TGTGCCAGCAGCTTTGGGACTTACAATGAGCAGTTCTTC,CASSFGTYNEQFF,TRBJ2-1,TRBV7-2,-,-
TGTGCTAGTGGTTCACAGACAGGGAAAAATGAGCAGTTCTTC,CASGSQTGKNEQFF,TRBJ2-1,TRBV12-5,-,TRBD1
TGCAGCGTTGAAGGCCCGGGTTTAACAGATACGCAGTATTTT,CSVEGPGLTDTQYF,TRBJ2-3,TRBV29-1,-,-
TGTGCCAGCAGTCTTACAGGGTCCGCCGAGCAGTACTTC,CASSLTGSAEQYF,TRBJ2-7,TRBV6-2/TRBV6-3,-,-
TGTGCCAGCTCCTTTGGGGCGAATAATGAAAAACTGTTTTTT,CASSFGANNEKLFF,TRBJ1-4,TRBV18,-,-
TGTGCCAGCAGCTTATCCCAGAACACTGAAGCTTTCTTT,CASSLSQNTEAFF,TRBJ1-1,TRBV7-3,-,-
TGTGCCAGCAGTGAGCTAGCGGGACCCGGGGAGCTGTTTTTT,CASSELAGPGELFF,TRBJ2-2,TRBV6-4,-,TRBD2
TGTGCCAGCAGCTTGAGTCAGGGAAGCAATGAGCAGTTCTTC,CASSLSQGSNEQFF,TRBJ2-1,TRBV5-4,-,-
TGTGCCAGCAAACAGGGGTTCGGTAATGAAAAACTGTTTTTT,CASKQGFGNEKLFF,TRBJ1-4,TRBV7-9,few,TRBD1
TGTGCCAGCAGCTTACGGCCAGGGGCCTCGAACACTGAAGCTTTCTTT,CASSLRPGASNTEAFF,TRBJ1-1,TRBV7-9,-,-
TGTGCCAGCAGTTTCGGGACAGGGGGCAACTATGGCTACACCTTC,CASSFGTGGNYGYTF,TRBJ1-2,TRBV6-2/TRBV6-3,once,TRBD1
TGTGCCAGCAGTCTAACAGGGGGAACTAATGAAAAACTGTTTTTT,CASSLTGGTNEKLFF,TRBJ1-4,TRBV7-2,-,TRBD1